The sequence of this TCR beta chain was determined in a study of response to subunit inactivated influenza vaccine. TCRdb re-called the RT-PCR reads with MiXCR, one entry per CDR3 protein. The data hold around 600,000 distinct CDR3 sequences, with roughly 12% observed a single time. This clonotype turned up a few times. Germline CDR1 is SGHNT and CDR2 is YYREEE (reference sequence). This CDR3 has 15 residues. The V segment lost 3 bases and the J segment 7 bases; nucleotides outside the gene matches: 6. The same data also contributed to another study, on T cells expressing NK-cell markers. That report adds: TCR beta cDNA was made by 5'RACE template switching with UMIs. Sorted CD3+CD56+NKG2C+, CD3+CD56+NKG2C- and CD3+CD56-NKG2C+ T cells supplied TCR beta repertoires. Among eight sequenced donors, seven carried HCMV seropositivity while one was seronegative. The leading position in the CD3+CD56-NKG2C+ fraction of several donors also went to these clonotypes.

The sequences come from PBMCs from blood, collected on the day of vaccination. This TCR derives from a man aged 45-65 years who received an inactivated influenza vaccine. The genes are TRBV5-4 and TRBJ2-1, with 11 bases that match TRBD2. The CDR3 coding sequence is TGTGCCAGCAGCTCTAGCGGGGGGCCTCTTAATGAGCAGTTCTTC. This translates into CASSSSGGPLNEQFF.